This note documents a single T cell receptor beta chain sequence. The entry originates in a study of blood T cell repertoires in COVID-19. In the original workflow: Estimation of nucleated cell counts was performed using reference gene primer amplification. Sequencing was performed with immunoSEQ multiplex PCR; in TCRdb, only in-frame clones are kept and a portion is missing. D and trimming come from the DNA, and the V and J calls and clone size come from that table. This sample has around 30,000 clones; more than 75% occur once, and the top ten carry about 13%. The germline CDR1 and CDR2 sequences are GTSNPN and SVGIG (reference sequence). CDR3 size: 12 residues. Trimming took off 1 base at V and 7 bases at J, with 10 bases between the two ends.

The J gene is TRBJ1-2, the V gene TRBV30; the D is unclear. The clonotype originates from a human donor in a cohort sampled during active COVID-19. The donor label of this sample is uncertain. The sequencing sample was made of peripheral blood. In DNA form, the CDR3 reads TGTGCCTGGAGTGCCCTTGTCGGTGGCTACACCTTC. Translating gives CAWSALVGGYTF.